The entry that follows covers one TCR beta chain sequence. Its antigen is not known. CDR3 length: 17 residues. J was trimmed by 1 base and V by 3 bases; bases with no gene match: 9. The germline CDR1 and CDR2 sequences are MNHEY and SMNVEV (reference sequence). The record originates from a study of T cell responses to AZD1222 COVID-19 vaccine. Produced via immunoSEQ multiplex PCR; TCRdb's table is partial and in-frame only. The table has about 150,000 clones, about 93% seen once. Overall study results and limits: Nearly half of unique spike-specific TCRs reportedly avoided B.1.351 and B.1.1.7 mutated regions.

Specimen: peripheral blood, collected on day 0 of MenACWY control vaccination. The chain recombines TRBV27 with TRBJ2-1; 7 bases are shared with TRBD2. The clonotype originates from an adult in good health. CDR3 coding DNA: TGTGCCAGCAGTTTTGTTCCTAGCGGAGATTCCTACAATGAGCAGTTCTTC. This encodes CASSFVPSGDSYNEQFF.